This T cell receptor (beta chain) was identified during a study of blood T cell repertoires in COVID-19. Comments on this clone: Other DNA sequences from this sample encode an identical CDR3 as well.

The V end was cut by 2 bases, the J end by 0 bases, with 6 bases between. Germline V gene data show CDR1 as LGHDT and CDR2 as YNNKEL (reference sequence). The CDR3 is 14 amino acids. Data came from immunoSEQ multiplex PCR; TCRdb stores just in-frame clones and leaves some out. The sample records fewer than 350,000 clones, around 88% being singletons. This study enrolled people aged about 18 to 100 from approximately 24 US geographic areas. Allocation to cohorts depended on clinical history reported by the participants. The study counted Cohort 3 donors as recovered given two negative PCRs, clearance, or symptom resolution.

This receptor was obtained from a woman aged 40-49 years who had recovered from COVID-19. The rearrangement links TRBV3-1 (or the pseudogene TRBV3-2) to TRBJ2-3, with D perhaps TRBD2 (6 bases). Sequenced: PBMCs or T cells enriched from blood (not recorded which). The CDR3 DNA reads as TGTGCCAGCAGCCAAACTAGCAGCACAGATACGCAGTATTTT. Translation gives CASSQTSSTDTQYF.